The present entry profiles one T cell receptor (beta chain) with its context. Sequencing used immunoSEQ multiplex PCR; TCRdb keeps in-frame clones, though not all of them. The profile shows about 60,000 clones, around 88% of them singletons. The data belong to a study of technical replicates of blood from several donors. Germline V gene sequence: CDR1 LGHNA, CDR2 YSLEER. The CDR3 length is 15 residues. Trimming removed 1 base from V and 1 base from J, with 5 bases in between. This sequence originates from a human donor in good health. Some clones in this sample may be carry-over from other donors' samples. The sequencing input was PBMCs. The chain links TRBV4-3 to TRBJ2-6, with TRBD1 as a possible D gene (5 bases). Here the CDR3 reads CASSQGTSGANVLTF. The CDR3 bases are TGCGCCAGCAGCCAAGGGACATCTGGGGCCAACGTCCTGACTTTC.